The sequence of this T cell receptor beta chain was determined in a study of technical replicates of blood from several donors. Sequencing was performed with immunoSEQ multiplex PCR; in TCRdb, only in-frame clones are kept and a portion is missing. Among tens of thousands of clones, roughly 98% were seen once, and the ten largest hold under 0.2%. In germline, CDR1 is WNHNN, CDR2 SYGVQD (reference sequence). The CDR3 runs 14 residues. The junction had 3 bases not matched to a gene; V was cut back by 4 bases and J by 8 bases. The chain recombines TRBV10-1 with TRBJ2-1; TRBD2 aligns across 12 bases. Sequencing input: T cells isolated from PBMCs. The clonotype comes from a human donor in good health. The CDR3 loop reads CASSGASGRDEQFF. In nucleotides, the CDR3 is TGCGCCAGCAGTGGGGCTAGCGGGAGGGATGAGCAGTTCTTC.